The 19 T cell receptor beta chains below were found in one sample sequenced in a study of CD8 T cells in ankylosing spondylitis. Overall study findings and caveats: The study identified a TCR beta motif of seven or eight highly homologous variants that appeared characteristic of ankylosing spondylitis blood.

TCRdb recomputed calls from the 5' RACE reads with MiXCR, one row per CDR3 protein. This table holds a few hundred thousand distinct CDR3 sequences, approximately 7.3% found once. These receptors have no known antigen. Source material: blood, either unsorted or a sorted T cell fraction (not recorded which). Receptors originate from a male donor with ankylosing spondylitis.

This clonotype was seen at least ten times. The chain links TRBV4-3 to TRBJ2-1, with 7 positions matching TRBD1. The CDR3 is 15 residues long. V was clipped by 0 bases and J by 4 bases; unmatched bases: 3. CDR1 is LGHNA, CDR2 YSLEER, per germline. The CDR3 is CASSQEYRGYNEQFF. The DNA for the CDR3 is TGCGCCAGCAGCCAAGAATACAGGGGTTACAATGAGCAGTTCTTC.

This clonotype was seen many times. The genes are TRBV4-2 and TRBJ2-7; D is uncertain. Trimming left V 3 bases short and J 12 bases short, with 18 bases between. This CDR3 has 13 residues. In germline, CDR1 is LGHNA, CDR2 YNFKEQ. CDR3 residues: CASSQGGRSLWYF. CDR3 bases: TGTGCCAGCAGCCAGGGCGGACGCTCCCTCTGGTACTTC.

Ten or more counts support this clonotype. The chain is built from TRBV7-9 and TRBJ2-4; TRBD2 might be the D (6 bases). CDR3 length: 15 amino acids. V gave up 5 bases and J gave up 0 bases, with 11 bases separating them. Per the germline V gene, CDR1 is SEHNR and CDR2 is FQNEAQ (reference sequence). CDR3 loop: CASSPAGLAKNIQYF. CDR3 in DNA: TGTGCCAGCAGCCCAGCGGGTCTAGCCAAAAACATTCAGTACTTC.

This clonotype showed up many times. This chain connects TRBV28 to TRBJ1-6, with a tentative D call TRBD1 (5 bases). This CDR3 comprises 15 residues. Germline values: CDR1 MDHEN, CDR2 SYDVKM. V was clipped by 3 bases and J by 3 bases, with 9 bases between them. CDR3 region: CASSFEGFYNSPLHF. The CDR3 DNA reads TGTGCCAGCAGTTTCGAGGGGTTCTATAATTCACCCCTCCACTTT.

This clonotype was counted at least ten times. This chain joins TRBV12-3 or TRBV12-4 and TRBJ1-1; no reliable D call. Trimming stripped 3 bases from V and 5 bases from J, with 7 bases between. This CDR3 contains 12 residues. Here the CDR3 reads CASSFVGTEAFF. The CDR3 DNA sequence: TGTGCCAGCAGTTTCGTTGGAACTGAAGCTTTCTTT.

This clonotype came up many times. As DNA, the CDR3 is TGTGCCAGCAGTTACGAGTTAGGAGAAAGGGAGAATCAGCCCCAGCATTTT. Protein product: CASSYELGERENQPQHF. This chain connects TRBV6-2 or TRBV6-3 to TRBJ1-5; no clear D. This CDR3 comprises 17 residues. Trimming shortened V by 2 bases and J by 4 bases, and 18 bases separated the two germline ends. The germline gives CDR1 MNHEY, CDR2 SVGEGT.

The gene calls are TRBV7-9 and TRBJ2-5; D remains unclear. The CDR3 contains 13 residues. V was shortened by 6 bases and J by 1 base, with 9 bases between the two germline ends. The germline V gene has CDR1 SEHNR and CDR2 FQNEAQ (reference sequence). CDR3 nucleotide sequence: TGTGCCAGCAGGGCCGGTACCCAAGAGACCCAGTACTTC. Protein sequence: CASRAGTQETQYF.

The table lists this clonotype with many counts. The chain uses TRBV27 and TRBJ2-1; 7 nucleotides align to TRBD2. Germline lookup yields CDR1 MNHEY and CDR2 SMNVEV (reference sequence). This CDR3 is built from 14 residues. Losses at the gene ends were 5 bases for V and 1 base for J; bases not matched to a gene: 2. The CDR3 spells CASSSGASYNEQFF. CDR3 sequence (DNA): TGTGCCAGCAGTAGCGGGGCGTCCTACAATGAGCAGTTCTTC.

The rearrangement uses TRBV7-8 and TRBJ2-5; 10 bases are a match to TRBD1. The CDR3 loop spans 15 amino acids. Germline trimming cut 0 bases from V and 4 bases from J; bases unmatched to any gene: 2. Germline CDR1 reads SGHVS; CDR2 reads FQNEAQ. This CDR3 reads CASSLARQGAETQYF. In DNA, the CDR3 is TGTGCCAGCAGCTTAGCGAGACAGGGGGCAGAGACCCAGTACTTC.

The table lists this clonotype with a few counts. The rearrangement links TRBV20-1 to TRBJ2-1, with TRBD2 matching 9 bases. Germline CDR1 and CDR2: DFQATT and SNEGSKA (reference sequence). The V and J ends lost 5 bases and 5 bases, in that order; junction bases with no gene match: 10. The CDR3 has 15 residues. This CDR3 is CSARQGLASHNEQFF. The CDR3 DNA reads as TGCAGTGCTCGACAAGGACTAGCGTCCCACAATGAGCAGTTCTTC.

V usage is TRBV11-2 and J usage is TRBJ2-7, with 13 nucleotides matching TRBD2. Losses at the gene ends were 5 bases for V and 0 bases for J; bases not matched to a gene: 7. The CDR3 sequence is 17 residues long. Germline CDR1 is SGHAT and CDR2 is FQNNGV. This CDR3 reads CASSLWTSGSRSYEQYF. The CDR3 region has the DNA TGTGCCAGCAGCCTGTGGACTAGCGGGAGTCGCTCCTACGAGCAGTACTTC.

This clonotype was observed many times. The V gene is TRBV6-5, the J gene TRBJ2-4, with D maybe TRBD2 (6 bases). Deletions cut 8 bases from V and 3 bases from J, with 14 bases between. CDR3 length equals 14 residues. Germline V lookup: CDR1 MNHEY, CDR2 SVGAGI. The CDR3 spells CASLEERVKNIQYF. Here the CDR3 DNA reads TGTGCCAGCCTCGAGGAGCGGGTCAAAAACATTCAGTACTTC.

The chain has TRBV11-2 and TRBJ2-5; 11 bases map to TRBD2. With 3 bases clipped from V and 5 bases from J, the junction kept 14 bases outside the gene matches. Germline CDR1 and CDR2: SGHAT and FQNNGV. CDR3 size: 18 residues. CDR3 loop: CASSFSVGVAGGWETQYF. CDR3 nucleotides: TGTGCCAGCAGCTTTTCCGTCGGGGTAGCGGGGGGGTGGGAGACCCAGTACTTC.

This clonotype was counted many times. The chain combines TRBV6-1 with TRBJ1-6; D may be TRBD1 (6 bases). V lost 3 bases to trimming and J lost 9 bases, with 12 bases between them. From germline, CDR1 is MNHNS and CDR2 SASEGT. CDR3 length equals 14 residues. The CDR3 here is CASSDTGKSSPLHF. In DNA, the CDR3 is TGTGCCAGCAGTGATACAGGGAAGAGTTCACCCCTCCACTTT.

This clonotype has ten or more counts. This chain connects TRBV7-2 to TRBJ2-1; 8 nucleotides align to TRBD2. Germline loops: CDR1 SGHTA, CDR2 FQGNSA. The CDR3 contains 12 residues. The V segment lost 3 bases and the J segment 10 bases; nucleotides outside the gene matches: 2. This chain's CDR3 is CASSFSGTEQFF. CDR3 coding DNA: TGTGCCAGCAGCTTTAGCGGGACCGAGCAGTTCTTC.

In its sample, this clonotype was seen many times. The V and J genes are TRBV6-5 and TRBJ2-7, with D perhaps being TRBD1 or TRBD2 (5 bases each). The CDR3 totals 13 residues. V lost 2 bases and J 5 bases, leaving 10 bases between the germline ends. Germline V gene lookup returns CDR1 MNHEY and CDR2 SVGAGI. This CDR3 is CASSYEGKNEQYF. CDR3 nucleotide sequence: TGTGCCAGCAGTTACGAGGGGAAGAACGAGCAGTACTTC.

This clonotype was counted ten times or more. The chain couples TRBV11-2 to TRBJ2-5; D might be TRBD2 (5 bases). Looked up from germline, CDR1 is SGHAT and CDR2 is FQNNGV. CDR3 length: 15 residues. Trimming pared 1 base from V and 2 bases from J, leaving 11 bases between. CDR3: CASSLGSGVQETQYF. CDR3 DNA sequence: TGTGCCAGCAGCTTAGGGTCCGGGGTTCAAGAGACCCAGTACTTC.

A few counts support this clonotype. CDR3 sequence reads: CASSRTTPDTFNYGYTF. For the CDR3, the DNA is TGCGCCAGCAGCCGAACTACCCCGGACACCTTTAACTATGGCTACACCTTC. The V and J genes are TRBV4-3 and TRBJ1-2; weak D call: TRBD1 (5 bases). The germline V and J ends were trimmed by 4 bases and 1 base, with 19 bases remaining between them. The CDR3 is 17 residues long. Germline V gene sequence: CDR1 LGHNA, CDR2 YSLEER.

This clonotype was found many times. CDR3: CSASDVDSKNIQYF. In nucleotides, the CDR3 is TGCAGTGCTAGCGACGTGGACAGCAAAAACATTCAGTACTTC. The V and J genes are TRBV20-1 and TRBJ2-4, with D tentatively TRBD1 (6 bases). Germline CDR1 reads DFQATT; CDR2 reads SNEGSKA (reference sequence). Trimming removed 3 bases from V and 3 bases from J, with 12 bases in between. CDR3 size: 14 residues.